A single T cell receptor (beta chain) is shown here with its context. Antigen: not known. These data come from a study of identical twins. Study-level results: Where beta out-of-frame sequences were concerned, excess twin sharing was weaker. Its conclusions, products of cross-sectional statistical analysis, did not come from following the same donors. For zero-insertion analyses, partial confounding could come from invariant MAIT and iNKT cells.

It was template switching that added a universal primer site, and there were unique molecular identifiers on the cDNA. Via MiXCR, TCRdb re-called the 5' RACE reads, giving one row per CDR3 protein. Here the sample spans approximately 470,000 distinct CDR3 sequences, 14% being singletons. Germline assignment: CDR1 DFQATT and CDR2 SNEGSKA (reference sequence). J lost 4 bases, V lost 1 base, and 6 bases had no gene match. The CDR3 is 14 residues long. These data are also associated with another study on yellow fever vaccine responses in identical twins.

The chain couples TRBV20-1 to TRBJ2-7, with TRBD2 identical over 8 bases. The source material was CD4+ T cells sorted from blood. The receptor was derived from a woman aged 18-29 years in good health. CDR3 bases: TGCAGTGCTAGAGGCGGGGGGCTCCATTACGAGCAGTACTTC. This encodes CSARGGGLHYEQYF.